The 5 T cell receptor beta chains below were found in one sample sequenced in a study of shared clonotypes between healthy human individuals. Libraries were prepared by immunoSEQ multiplex PCR; TCRdb keeps only in-frame clonotypes and omits some of them. The profile shows hundreds of thousands of clones, about 74% of them singletons. Source material: memory CD4+ T cells sorted from blood. As to subset: CD45RA-negative fraction. These receptor sequences come from a woman in her twenties or thirties in good health.

The gene calls are TRBV7-2 and TRBJ2-7; 7 nucleotides align to TRBD2. The CDR3 totals 15 residues. The ends lost 5 bases at V and 5 bases at J; junction bases unmatched: 12. Germline CDR1 SGHTA, CDR2 FQGNSA. CDR3 in amino acids: CASSPRTRALHEQYF. The CDR3 coding sequence is TGTGCCAGCAGCCCGCGGACTAGGGCGTTACACGAGCAGTACTTC. Supplemented by reference TRBV7-2 and TRBJ2-7, the full variable domain reads GAGVSQSPSNKVTEKGKDVELRCDPISGHTALYWYRQSLGQGLEFLIYFQGNSAPDKSGLPSDRFSAERTGGSVSTLTIQRTQQEDSAVYLCASSPRTRALHEQYFGPGTRLTVT.

This clone was seen more than once but under ten times. This chain links TRBV11-2 with TRBJ2-7, with D perhaps matching TRBD1 or TRBD2 (7 bases each). Per germline, CDR1 SGHAT and CDR2 FQNNGV. This CDR3 comprises 15 residues. Trimming took off 5 bases at V and 3 bases at J, with 17 bases between the two ends. The CDR3 protein is CASSQGGAGSYEQYF. CDR3 sequence (DNA): TGTGCCAGCAGCCAGGGGGGGGCAGGGAGCTACGAGCAGTACTTC.

The J gene is TRBJ2-2, the V gene TRBV27, with 8 bases that match TRBD2. The CDR3 contains 14 residues. J was trimmed by 5 bases and V by 8 bases; bases with no gene match: 7. From germline, CDR1 is MNHEY and CDR2 SMNVEV (reference sequence). CDR3 coding DNA: TGTGCCAGCCGGGGGGGCGCTATAACCGGGGAGCTGTTTTTT. Translated, it gives CASRGGAITGELFF.

This chain connects TRBV18 to TRBJ2-7; 9 nucleotides match TRBD1. With 6 bases clipped from V and 0 bases from J, the junction kept 6 bases outside the gene matches. Germline V gene sequence: CDR1 KGHSH, CDR2 LQKENI. This CDR3 region has 15 residues. CDR3 residues: CASSDRGAGSYEQYF. CDR3 DNA sequence: TGTGCCAGCTCGGACAGGGGCGCAGGCTCCTACGAGCAGTACTTC.

This clone has a handful of counts. The chain carries TRBV5-1 and TRBJ1-4; no reliable D call. With 3 bases removed from V and 3 bases from J, the gap between germline ends came to 15 bases. Germline values: CDR1 SGHRS, CDR2 YFSETQ. This CDR3 has 16 amino acids. CDR3 residues: CASSSGSSASNEKLFF. CDR3 bases: TGCGCCAGCAGCTCGGGATCGTCCGCATCTAATGAAAAACTGTTTTTT.